These 12 T cell receptor beta chains were all obtained from the same sample, sequenced in a study of PD-L1 blockade in urothelial cancer. Profiled with immunoSEQ multiplex PCR; TCRdb holds only in-frame clones, not every one. The data hold approximately 110,000 clones, with about 85% observed a single time. Source: PBMCs, taken around atezolizumab (anti-PD-L1) treatment. These TCRs come from a man aged 45 to 65 with urothelial cancer.

The gene calls are TRBV5-4 and TRBJ2-2; TRBD2 matches at 8 bases. With V trimmed by 6 bases and J by 0 bases, 7 bases remained unmatched. The CDR3 loop spans 16 amino acids. Germline values: CDR1 SGHNT, CDR2 YYREEE (reference sequence). The chain's CDR3 is CASTAGGRANTGELFF. CDR3 bases: TGTGCCAGCACCGCGGGGGGACGGGCGAACACCGGGGAGCTGTTTTTT.

The V call is TRBV28, the J call TRBJ1-2; 11 nucleotides line up with TRBD1. With V trimmed by 5 bases and J by 7 bases, 9 bases remained unmatched. The CDR3 spans 15 residues. Germline V lookup: CDR1 MDHEN, CDR2 SYDVKM. CDR3 coding DNA: TGTGCCAGCAGTCTCGGACAGGGGGCGCCGGGTGGCTACACCTTC. This codes for CASSLGQGAPGGYTF.

V usage is TRBV28 and J usage is TRBJ1-4; no clear D gene. The CDR3 length is 16 residues. The V gene lost 1 base and the J gene lost 7 bases, with 16 bases spanning the gap. Germline V gene lookup returns CDR1 MDHEN and CDR2 SYDVKM. CDR3 in amino acids: CASSLSGQQNIEKLFF. CDR3 nucleotides: TGTGCCAGCAGTTTATCGGGTCAGCAGAATATTGAAAAACTGTTTTTT. Full variable domain (missing parts from reference TRBV28 and TRBJ1-4): DVKVTQSSRYLVKRTGEKVFLECVQDMDHENMFWYRQDPGLGLRLIYFSYDVKMKEKGDIPEGYSVSREKKERFSLILESASTNQTSMYLCASSLSGQQNIEKLFFGSGTQLSVL.

This clone occurred a few times. The V call is TRBV28, the J call TRBJ2-7; D is unclear. This CDR3 is 12 amino acids long. Trimming stripped 8 bases from V and 5 bases from J, with 13 bases between. The germline V gene encodes CDR1 MDHEN and CDR2 SYDVKM. The chain's CDR3 is CASLRSLDEQYF. The CDR3 bases are TGTGCCAGCCTTAGGAGTCTCGACGAGCAGTACTTC.

The chain carries TRBV7-8 and TRBJ2-3, with 14 bases that match TRBD2. The J segment lost 5 bases and the V segment lost 5 bases, leaving 6 bases of the junction unmatched. Per the germline V gene, CDR1 is SGHVS and CDR2 is FQNEAQ. The CDR3 runs 16 residues. The CDR3 DNA reads TGTGCCAGCAGCGGGTCGACTAGCGGGAGGGGAGATACGCAGTATTTT. Protein: CASSGSTSGRGDTQYF.

The V gene is TRBV18, the J gene TRBJ2-3; TRBD2 matches 14 bases. The junction had 3 bases not matched to a gene; V was cut back by 6 bases and J by 4 bases. Germline lookup yields CDR1 KGHSH and CDR2 LQKENI. The CDR3 consists of 15 residues. CDR3 nucleotides: TGTGCCAGCTCGGGGACTAGCGGGAGTGCAGATACGCAGTATTTT. Translated: CASSGTSGSADTQYF.

This chain joins TRBV19 and TRBJ2-1; D is possibly TRBD1 (5 bases). Germline V CDR1 and CDR2: LNHDA, SQIVND (reference sequence). V lost 5 bases, J lost 8 bases, and 13 bases lay in between. This CDR3 contains 13 residues. CDR3 nucleotide sequence: TGTGCCAGTAGTGGTCAGGGTGGCTATGAGCAGTTCTTC. Translating gives CASSGQGGYEQFF.

Notes on this clone: An end of the junction differs from the germline gene, which may be a read error. V is TRBV30 and J is TRBJ2-5; 10 bases align to TRBD2. The CDR3 is made up of 13 amino acids. Germline V CDR1 and CDR2: GTSNPN, SVGIG (reference sequence). The CDR3 loop reads CAWRRLAGGGFDF. The CDR3 bases are TGTGCCTGGAGGCGACTAGCGGGCGGTGGTTTTGACTTC.

The chain is built from TRBV5-1 and TRBJ1-4, with D maybe TRBD1 (5 bases). Trimming left V 0 bases short and J 7 bases short, with 19 bases between. The germline V gene has CDR1 SGHRS and CDR2 YFSETQ. CDR3 size: 17 residues. The CDR3 DNA reads as TGCGCCAGCAGCTTGGGGATCGGGGGTGCGGTGGGTGAAAAACTGTTTTTT. Encoded protein: CASSLGIGGAVGEKLFF.

The chain recombines TRBV14 with TRBJ2-5; 12 nucleotides match TRBD2. The germline V gene encodes CDR1 SGHDN and CDR2 FVKESK. J lost 1 base, V lost 3 bases, and 6 bases had no gene match. This CDR3 has 17 residues. In nucleotides, the CDR3 is TGTGCCAGCAGCCAGATACTAGCGGGAGGATTCCAAGAGACCCAGTACTTC. This translates into CASSQILAGGFQETQYF.

Comment on this clone: As the CDR3 is not closed by the conserved phenylalanine or tryptophan, this likely results from a read error. Because the CDR3's place on the DNA is in doubt, the DNA is left out and the CDR3 is given as listed by TCRdb. The chain recombines TRBV2 with TRBJ2-3; TRBD1 is taken as the D call from the table, unchecked against the DNA. The germline CDR1 and CDR2 sequences are SNHLY and FYNNEI. The CDR3 is made up of 9 amino acids, end residues included. CDR3 sequence: CASSDKGQG.

The chain has TRBV10-1 and TRBJ1-5; D is possibly TRBD1 (5 bases). Germline V gene lookup returns CDR1 WNHNN and CDR2 SYGVQD (reference sequence). The CDR3 spans 14 residues. Trimming left V 1 base short and J 7 bases short, with 11 bases between. Here the CDR3 reads CASSEWGRGQPQHF. CDR3 sequence (DNA): TGCGCCAGCAGTGAGTGGGGCCGGGGGCAGCCCCAGCATTTT.